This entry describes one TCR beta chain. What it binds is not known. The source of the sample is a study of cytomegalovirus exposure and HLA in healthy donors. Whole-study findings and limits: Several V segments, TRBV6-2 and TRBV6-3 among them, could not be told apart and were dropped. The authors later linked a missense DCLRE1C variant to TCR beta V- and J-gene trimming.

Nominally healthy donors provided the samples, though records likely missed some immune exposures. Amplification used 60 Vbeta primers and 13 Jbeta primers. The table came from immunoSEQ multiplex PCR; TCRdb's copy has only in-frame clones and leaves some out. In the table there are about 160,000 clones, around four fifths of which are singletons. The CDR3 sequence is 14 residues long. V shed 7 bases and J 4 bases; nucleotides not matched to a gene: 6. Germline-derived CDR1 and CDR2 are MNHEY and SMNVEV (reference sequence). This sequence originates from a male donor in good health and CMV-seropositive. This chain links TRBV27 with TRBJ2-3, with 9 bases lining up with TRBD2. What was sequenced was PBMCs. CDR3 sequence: CASKSGGLPDTQYF. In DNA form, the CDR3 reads TGTGCCAGCAAAAGCGGGGGGCTTCCAGATACGCAGTATTTT.